Each of the 3 T cell receptor beta chains below was sequenced from the same sample in a study of OX40 agonist ivuxolimab in advanced cancers. The protocol was immunoSEQ multiplex PCR, while the TCRdb copy is restricted to in-frame clones and leaves out a portion. The data contain some 42,000 clones, about 89% of them singletons. Sequences were derived from CD4+ or CD8+ T cells sorted from blood, sampled in a trial of the OX40 agonist ivuxolimab. The receptors were sampled from an adult with an advanced solid tumor such as melanoma, head and neck, liver or kidney cancer.

The chain combines TRBV18 with TRBJ2-7; D may match TRBD1 or TRBD2 (5 bases each). This CDR3 has 13 residues. Germline V gene data show CDR1 as KGHSH and CDR2 as LQKENI. With 2 bases removed from V and 8 bases from J, the gap between germline ends came to 13 bases. This CDR3 is CASSPGTEYKQYF. In DNA, the CDR3 is TGTGCCAGCTCACCAGGGACGGAATACAAGCAGTACTTC.

V is TRBV28 and J is TRBJ2-3; D ambiguous. The germline CDR1 and CDR2 sequences are MDHEN and SYDVKM. Trimming removed 4 bases from V and 8 bases from J, with 10 bases in between. The CDR3 is made up of 12 amino acids. The CDR3 is CASSSYGSTQYF. DNA of the CDR3: TGTGCCAGCAGTTCATACGGCTCTACGCAGTATTTT. Together with reference TRBV28 and TRBJ2-3, the CDR3 gives the full variable domain: DVKVTQSSRYLVKRTGEKVFLECVQDMDHENMFWYRQDPGLGLRLIYFSYDVKMKEKGDIPEGYSVSREKKERFSLILESASTNQTSMYLCASSSYGSTQYFGPGTRLTVL.

This chain joins TRBV7-9 and TRBJ2-7; D is possibly TRBD2 (5 bases). This CDR3 has 12 residues. Trimming pared 5 bases from V and 3 bases from J, leaving 8 bases between. Germline CDR1 SEHNR, CDR2 FQNEAQ (reference sequence). DNA of the CDR3: TGTGCCAGCAGCGAGGGCCGCTACGAGCAGTACTTC. Amino acid sequence: CASSEGRYEQYF.